This is a list of T cell receptor beta chains from one sample in a study of metastatic and nonmetastatic thyroid tumors. TCRdb ran MiXCR on the PCR reads. The table has approximately 65,000 clones, about 4% seen once. Sequenced input: blood. The receptors derive from a female donor with papillary thyroid cancer or a benign thyroid nodule (not recorded which). Some clones in this sample may be carry-over from other donors' samples. The CDR3 runs from the conserved cysteine through the conserved F or W. The D gene is left open where the match is weak. Only part of the rows carry a size: once, few, many, or a class if the clone is expanded.

V gene,clone size,J gene,D gene,CDR3 DNA,CDR3 protein
TRBV19,NA,TRBJ1-4,NA,TGTGCCAGTAGTGTACCGGGACAAGGTGAAAAACTGTTTTTT,CASSVPGQGEKLFF
TRBV6-1,many,TRBJ1-2,NA,TGTGCCAGCAGTTACGGGGGGGGCTATGGCTACACCTTC,CASSYGGGYGYTF
TRBV18,many,TRBJ2-7,NA,TGTGCCAGCTCACCAACCCAGGCCTACGAGCAGTACTTC,CASSPTQAYEQYF
TRBV20-1,many,TRBJ2-3,TRBD1,TGCAGTGCCCCCCAAACAGGGGGCGCAAGGGTCATCACAGATACGCAGTATTTT,CSAPQTGGARVITDTQYF
TRBV20-1,NA,TRBJ1-2,NA,TGCAGTGCTAGAGATGCCTATGGCTACACCTTC,CSARDAYGYTF
TRBV7-3,few,TRBJ2-2,TRBD2,TGTGCCGGCAGCTTAAAATCTAGCGGAGTTAACACCGGGGAGCTGTTTTTT,CAGSLKSSGVNTGELFF
TRBV19,many,TRBJ1-2,NA,TGTGCCAGTAGAGAGGGCCCAACAACTTTTCACTATGGCTACACCTTC,CASREGPTTFHYGYTF
TRBV28,few,TRBJ2-7,NA,TGTGCCAGCAGACCCGGCCGTACCTACGAGCAGTACTTC,CASRPGRTYEQYF
TRBV20-1,many,TRBJ1-2,NA,TGCAGTGCTAGACTCCGGGGGCGCAAGGGCTACACCTTC,CSARLRGRKGYTF
TRBV24-1,many,TRBJ2-3,NA,TGTGCCACACGGGAAGGGATCACAGATACGCAGTATTTT,CATREGITDTQYF
TRBV10-3,few,TRBJ1-2,NA,TGTGCCATCAGTTACGGGCGTGGCTACACCTTC,CAISYGRGYTF
TRBV28,NA,TRBJ1-1,NA,TGTGCCAGCAGTAGGTGGCAGTCTGAAGCTTTCTTT,CASSRWQSEAFF
TRBV5-4,many,TRBJ2-7,NA,TGTGCCAGCAGCTTGGATAGGCAGCTTTCCTCCTACGAGCAGTACTTC,CASSLDRQLSSYEQYF
TRBV6-5,few,TRBJ2-7,NA,TGTGCCAGCAGTTACTCGACTGCTCCCAACGAGCAGTACTTC,CASSYSTAPNEQYF
TRBV5-1,many,TRBJ2-7,NA,TGCGCCAGCAGTCTGGGCCGCGAGCAGTACTTC,CASSLGREQYF
TRBV6-1,NA,TRBJ1-5,NA,TGTGCCAGCAGTAGGCTGATCGGAGTAAATCAGCCCCAGCATTTT,CASSRLIGVNQPQHF